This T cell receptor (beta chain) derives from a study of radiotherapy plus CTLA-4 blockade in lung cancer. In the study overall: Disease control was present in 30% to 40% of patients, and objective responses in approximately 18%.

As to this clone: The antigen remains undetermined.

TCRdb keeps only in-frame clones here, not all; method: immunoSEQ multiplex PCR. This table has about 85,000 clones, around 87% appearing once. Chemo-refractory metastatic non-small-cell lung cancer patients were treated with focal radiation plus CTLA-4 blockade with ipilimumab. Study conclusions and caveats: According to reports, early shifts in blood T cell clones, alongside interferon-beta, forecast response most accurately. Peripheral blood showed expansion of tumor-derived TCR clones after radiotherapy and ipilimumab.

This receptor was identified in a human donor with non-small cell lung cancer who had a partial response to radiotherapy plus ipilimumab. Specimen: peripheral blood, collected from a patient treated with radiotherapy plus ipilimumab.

The CDR3 spells CASSIRTSGRENEQFF. CDR3 DNA: TGTGCCAGTAGTATTAGGACTAGCGGGAGGGAAAATGAGCAGTTCTTC. The chain recombines TRBV19 with TRBJ2-1; 15 bases line up with TRBD2. V was pared by 3 bases and J by 7 bases, with 4 bases of the junction left unmatched. From germline, CDR1 is LNHDA and CDR2 SQIVND (reference sequence). This CDR3 has 16 amino acids.